A selection of T cell receptor beta chains follows, all from one sample in a study of blood T cell repertoires in COVID-19. Produced via immunoSEQ multiplex PCR; TCRdb's table is partial and in-frame only. The sample lists approximately 170,000 clones; 88% were seen once. Input material: peripheral blood. These TCRs come from a man aged 50-60 years who had recovered from COVID-19. Each CDR3 is given with its conserved first and last residue. Fields, in order: J gene, D gene, V gene, CDR3 protein. A D gene is named only where the DNA matches it firmly.

>TRBJ2-2|TRBD2|TRBV2
CASSEVAGFTGELFF
>TRBJ2-6|TRBD1|TRBV2
CASRDRDSSGANVLTF
>TRBJ1-1|TRBD1|TRBV7-9
CASKSDRGWTEAFF
>TRBJ1-2|TRBD1|TRBV7-2
CASSSGTGSYGYTF
>TRBJ2-5|-|TRBV27
CASSLGNTGTKTQYF
>TRBJ2-2|TRBD1|TRBV5-8
CASSLRKGAVTGELFF
>TRBJ2-3|-|TRBV5-4
CASSLGRGALGDTQYF
>TRBJ2-7|-|TRBV28
CASSLRGPPYEQYF
>TRBJ2-7|TRBD1|TRBV19
CASSTRDRPSSYEQYF
>TRBJ1-1|TRBD1|TRBV5-1
CASSRDRGRYPEAFF
>TRBJ2-1|TRBD2|TRBV11-3
CASSPGGAGYNEQFF
>TRBJ2-3|TRBD2|TRBV6-5
CASRASGGTDTQYF
>TRBJ1-5|-|TRBV6-2/TRBV6-3
CASSFPGPQHF
>TRBJ1-2|TRBD1|TRBV25-1
CASLDRGNYGYTF
>TRBJ2-7|TRBD2|TRBV7-9
CASSATSGSEEQYF
>TRBJ2-7|-|TRBV5-4
CASSLGTLSSYEQYF
>TRBJ2-1|-|TRBV5-1
CASSLNPVSYNEQFF
>TRBJ2-2|TRBD2|TRBV7-6
CASSLGLAGVGELFF
>TRBJ1-2|TRBD1|TRBV18
CASSPQRGQGNYGYTF
>TRBJ2-7|TRBD1|TRBV28
CASSTPDRYEQYF
>TRBJ2-3|TRBD1|TRBV2
CASRSSRGYTDTQYF
>TRBJ2-3|-|TRBV11-1
CASSLVGLSTDTQYF
>TRBJ2-2|TRBD1|TRBV18
CASSPPSGQSNTGELFF
>TRBJ2-7|TRBD2|TRBV6-5
CASSRGRFGREQYF
>TRBJ2-5|-|TRBV11-2
CASSPGGDRFQETQYF
>TRBJ2-5|-|TRBV2
CASSGRETQYF
>TRBJ1-1|-|TRBV28
CASSLTSGQLNTEAFF
>TRBJ1-2|TRBD1|TRBV10-3
CAISEPGDSNYGYTF
>TRBJ1-2|-|TRBV11-2
CASSLGGQGGSGYTF
>TRBJ1-2|-|TRBV6-5
CASSRGRGIGGYTF
>TRBJ2-7|-|TRBV5-3
CARSPQPPCRALLYEQYF
>TRBJ2-7|TRBD1|TRBV27
CASTGGNEQYF
>TRBJ2-1|TRBD2|TRBV6-5
CASRFRAGVWFF
>TRBJ2-1|TRBD1|TRBV7-9
CASSLGQGSNEQFF
>TRBJ1-2|TRBD1|TRBV30
CAWSPKGDRGQDGYTF
>TRBJ1-3|-|TRBV2
CASSPSRVGNTIYF
>TRBJ1-2|-|TRBV6-2/TRBV6-3
CASSYWGHLQTYGYTF
>TRBJ1-4|-|TRBV6-6
CATTGGRGNEKLFF
>TRBJ1-5|-|TRBV14
CASSQGHFQPQHF
>TRBJ2-5|TRBD2|TRBV6-5
CASSYRGGGETQYF
>TRBJ2-3|-|TRBV18
CASSLTTRGGRADTQYF
>TRBJ2-2|TRBD1|TRBV5-1
CASSERTGGNTGELFF
>TRBJ1-5|-|TRBV9
CASSVGEGSNQPQHF
>TRBJ1-4|-|TRBV15
CATSRETGNNEKLFF